This T cell receptor (beta chain) originates from a study of identifying expanded T cells in peripheral blood. Study outcomes and limitations: Variance in clone template counts between approximately two-week samples significantly increased with total template count across all healthy donors. Differentially abundant clones: roughly 1.2 between replicates, 15 to 17 at two to three weeks, more than 18 at four.

Concerning this clone: The antigen is unknown.

This table comes from immunoSEQ multiplex PCR, and its TCRdb copy is limited to in-frame clones, with some not included. The sample shows about 89,000 clones, more than 70% of them seen only once. Germline loops: CDR1 LNHDA, CDR2 SQIVND (reference sequence). The V gene lost 6 bases and the J gene lost 0 bases, with 18 bases spanning the gap. This CDR3 comprises 17 residues. This sequence was found in a person aged 18 to 75 in good health. V is TRBV19 and J is TRBJ2-1; D is perhaps TRBD2 (7 bases). Input material: blood. CDR3 sequence reads: CASRHGRGGRSYNEQFF. CDR3 DNA: TGTGCCAGTAGACACGGCCGCGGGGGCCGCTCCTACAATGAGCAGTTCTTC. The full variable domain, in which reference TRBV19 and TRBJ2-1 provide the parts outside the CDR3, is DGGITQSPKYLFRKEGQNVTLSCEQNLNHDAMYWYRQDPGQGLRLIYYSQIVNDFQKGDIAEGYSVSREKKESFPLTVTSAQKNPTAFYLCASRHGRGGRSYNEQFFGPGTRLTVL.